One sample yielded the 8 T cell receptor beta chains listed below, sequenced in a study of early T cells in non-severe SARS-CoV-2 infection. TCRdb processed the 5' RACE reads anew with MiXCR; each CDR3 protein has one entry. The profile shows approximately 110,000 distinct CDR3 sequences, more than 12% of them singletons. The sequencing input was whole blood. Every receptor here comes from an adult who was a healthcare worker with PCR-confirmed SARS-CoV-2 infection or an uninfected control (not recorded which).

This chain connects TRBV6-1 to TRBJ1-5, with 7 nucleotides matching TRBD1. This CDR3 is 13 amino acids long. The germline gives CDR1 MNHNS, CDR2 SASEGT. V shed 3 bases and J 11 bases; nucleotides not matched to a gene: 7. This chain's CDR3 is CASSEGTALAQHF. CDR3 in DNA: TGTGCCAGCAGTGAGGGGACAGCCTTGGCCCAGCATTTT.

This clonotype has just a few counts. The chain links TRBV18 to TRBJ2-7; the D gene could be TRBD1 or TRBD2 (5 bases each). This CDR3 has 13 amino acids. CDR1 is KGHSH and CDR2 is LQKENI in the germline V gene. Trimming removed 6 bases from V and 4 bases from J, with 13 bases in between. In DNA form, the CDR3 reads TGTGCCAGCTCGGCAGGGTCGGGGTACGAGCAGTACTTC. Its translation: CASSAGSGYEQYF.

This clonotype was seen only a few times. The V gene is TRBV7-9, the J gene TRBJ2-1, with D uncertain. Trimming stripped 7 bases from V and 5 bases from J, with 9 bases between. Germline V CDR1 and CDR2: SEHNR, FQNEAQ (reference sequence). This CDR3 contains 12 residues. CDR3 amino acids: CASKVDDNEQFF. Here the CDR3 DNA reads TGTGCCAGCAAAGTGGACGACAATGAGCAGTTCTTC.

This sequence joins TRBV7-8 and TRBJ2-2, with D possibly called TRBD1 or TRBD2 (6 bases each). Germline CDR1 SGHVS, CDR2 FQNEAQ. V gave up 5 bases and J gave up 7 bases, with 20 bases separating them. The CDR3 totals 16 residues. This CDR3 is CASSPSGGGPVGELFF. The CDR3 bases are TGTGCCAGCAGCCCCAGTGGTGGGGGGCCCGTCGGGGAGCTGTTTTTT. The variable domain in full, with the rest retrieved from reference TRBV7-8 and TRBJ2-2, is GAGVSQSPRYKVAKRGQDVALRCDPISGHVSLFWYQQALGQGPEFLTYFQNEAQLDKSGLPSDRFFAERPEGSVSTLKIQRTQQEDSAVYLCASSPSGGGPVGELFFGEGSRLTVL.

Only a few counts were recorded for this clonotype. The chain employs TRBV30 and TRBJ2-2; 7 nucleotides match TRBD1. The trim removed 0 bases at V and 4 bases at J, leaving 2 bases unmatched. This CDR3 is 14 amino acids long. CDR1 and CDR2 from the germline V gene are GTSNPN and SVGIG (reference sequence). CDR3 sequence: CAWSVGGSTGELFF. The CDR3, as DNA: TGTGCCTGGAGTGTAGGGGGCAGCACCGGGGAGCTGTTTTTT.

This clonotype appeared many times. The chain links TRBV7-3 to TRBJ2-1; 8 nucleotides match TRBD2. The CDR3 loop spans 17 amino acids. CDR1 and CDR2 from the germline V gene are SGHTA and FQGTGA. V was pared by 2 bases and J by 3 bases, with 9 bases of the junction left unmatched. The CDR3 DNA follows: TGTGCCAGCAGCTTATACCCGCCAGCGGGGGACTACAATGAGCAGTTCTTC. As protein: CASSLYPPAGDYNEQFF.

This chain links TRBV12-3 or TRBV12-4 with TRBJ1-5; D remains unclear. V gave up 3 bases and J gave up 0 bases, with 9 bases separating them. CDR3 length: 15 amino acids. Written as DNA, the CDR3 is TGTGCCAGCAGTTTTCAGGCCGTTAGCAATCAGCCCCAGCATTTT. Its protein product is CASSFQAVSNQPQHF.

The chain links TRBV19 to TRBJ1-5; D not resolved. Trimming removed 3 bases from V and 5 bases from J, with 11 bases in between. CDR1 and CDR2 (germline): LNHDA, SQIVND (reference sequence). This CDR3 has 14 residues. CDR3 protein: CASSIGGRDQPQHF. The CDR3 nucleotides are TGTGCCAGTAGTATTGGAGGGAGGGATCAGCCCCAGCATTTT.